This T cell receptor beta chain was captured in a study of human thymus T cells. General study points: Unrelated individuals were reported by related research to share highly overlapping thymic repertoires.

CDR1 SGHKS and CDR2 YYEKEE come from the germline V gene (reference sequence). CDR3 size: 14 residues. V lost 6 bases to trimming and J lost 2 bases, with 14 bases between them. TCRdb keeps only in-frame clones here, not all; method: immunoSEQ multiplex PCR. The sample lists some 80,000 clones, 96% seen once, with 0.031% in the top ten. Resected material from corrective heart surgery provided the thymus tissue analysed. In the case of this clone: The antigen remains unidentified.

Sequenced input: thymus tissue. V and J are TRBV5-5 and TRBJ1-2; D call uncertain. This TCR derives from a boy under three years old with a congenital heart defect but otherwise immunologically healthy. As DNA, the CDR3 is TGTGCCAGCACTCAAAGGCGGAGCAACTATGGCTACACCTTC. Translated, it gives CASTQRRSNYGYTF. Filled out from reference TRBV5-5 and TRBJ1-2, the complete variable domain reads DAGVTQSPTHLIKTRGQQVTLRCSPISGHKSVSWYQQVLGQGPQFIFQYYEKEERGRGNFPDRFSARQFPNYSSELNVNALLLGDSALYLCASTQRRSNYGYTFGSGTRLTVV.